Below, 29 T cell receptor beta chains from the same sample are listed, as sequenced in a study of T cells in Graves' hyperthyroidism and ophthalmopathy. The investigators amplified TCR beta CDR3 regions from RNA transcripts. HTBI primers were employed in a first-round RT-PCR of the TCR CDR3. TCRdb reprocessed the multiplex PCR reads with MiXCR, giving one entry per CDR3 protein. Of a few hundred thousand distinct CDR3 sequences listed, just under 15% were seen once; the top ten hold approximately 30%. Sequenced: blood. The receptors come from a woman in her 30s with Graves' hyperthyroidism.

Ten or more counts support this clonotype. The chain combines TRBV12-3 or TRBV12-4 with TRBJ2-1; TRBD2 agrees at 8 bases. There are 17 residues in the CDR3. Trimming took 6 bases from V and 8 from J; bases not matched to a gene: 18. CDR3 nucleotide sequence: TGTGCCAGCAGCATAAGCGGGGGAGCCTCCCCTGAGGATGAGCAGTTCTTC. It encodes CASSISGGASPEDEQFF.

CDR3: CASSQNTGASNQPQHF. CDR3 coding DNA: TGTGCCAGCAGCCAAAACACAGGGGCTAGCAATCAGCCCCAGCATTTT. The V call is TRBV7-9, the J call TRBJ1-5; 7 nucleotides match TRBD1. In germline, CDR1 is SEHNR, CDR2 FQNEAQ (reference sequence). This CDR3 comprises 16 residues. Unmatched junction bases numbered 7, after V lost 5 bases and J lost 0 bases. The variable domain in full, with the rest retrieved from reference TRBV7-9 and TRBJ1-5, is DTGVSQNPRHKITKRGQNVTFRCDPISEHNRLYWYRQTLGQGPEFLTYFQNEAQLEKSRLLSDRFSAERPKGSFSTLEIQRTEQGDSAMYLCASSQNTGASNQPQHFGDGTRLSIL.

The chain employs TRBV6-1 and TRBJ1-2; 7 nucleotides line up with TRBD1. CDR3 length: 14 residues. V gave up 6 bases and J gave up 4 bases; unmatched junction bases: 8. CDR1 is MNHNS, CDR2 SASEGT, per germline. The CDR3 DNA sequence: TGTGCCAGCAGCTCGACAGGGCGCGGCTATGGCTACACCTTC. Its protein product is CASSSTGRGYGYTF.

This rearrangement joins TRBV13 to TRBJ2-1; 11 bases match TRBD2. Germline V gene sequence: CDR1 PRHDT, CDR2 FYEKMQ (reference sequence). With V trimmed by 5 bases and J by 3 bases, 3 bases remained unmatched. The CDR3 is 15 amino acids. Written as DNA, the CDR3 is TGTGCCAGCAGCGTACTAGCGGGAGACTACAATGAGCAGTTCTTC. Protein: CASSVLAGDYNEQFF.

With regard to this clonotype: A single base separates this from a much larger clone, so it may be a read error. V and J are TRBV24-1 and TRBJ2-5; D gene uncertain. Germline-derived CDR1 and CDR2 are KGHDR and SFDVKD. The CDR3 has 16 amino acids. V was trimmed by 1 base and J by 1 base, leaving 12 bases between them. This CDR3 is CATSDFSRRLQETQYF. The CDR3, as DNA: TGTGCCACCAGTGATTTTTCTCGGCGGCTCCAAGAGACCCAGTACTTC.

This clonotype appeared many times. The chain couples TRBV20-1 to TRBJ2-1, with TRBD2 matching over 11 bases. With 6 bases clipped from V and 4 bases from J, the junction kept 5 bases outside the gene matches. Germline V gives CDR1 DFQATT, CDR2 SNEGSKA (reference sequence). The CDR3 contains 14 residues. In DNA form, the CDR3 reads TGCAGTGCCCTGGGACTAGCGGAATACAATGAGCAGTTCTTC. The encoded protein is CSALGLAEYNEQFF.

The chain is built from TRBV6-2 or TRBV6-3 and TRBJ2-1, with TRBD2 matching over 10 bases. The CDR3 covers 14 residues. Germline-derived CDR1 and CDR2 are MNHEY and SVGEGT. Germline trimming cut 7 bases from V and 4 bases from J; bases unmatched to any gene: 4. The CDR3 nucleotides read TGTGCCAGCAACAGACTAGCGGGTTACAATGAGCAGTTCTTC. It encodes CASNRLAGYNEQFF.

At least ten counts were recorded for this clonotype. V is TRBV2 and J is TRBJ2-2, with 7 bases that match TRBD2. The CDR3 extends over 15 amino acids. After removal of 8 bases from V and 5 bases from J, the junction contained 11 bases not matched to a gene. The germline CDR1 and CDR2 sequences are SNHLY and FYNNEI. The CDR3 sequence: CASRGELAPTGELFF. CDR3 nucleotide sequence: TGTGCCAGCCGGGGGGAACTAGCGCCGACCGGGGAGCTGTTTTTT.

This clonotype was seen only a few times. The chain is built from TRBV24-1 and TRBJ2-1, with D possibly TRBD1 on 6 matching bases. Germline CDR1 is KGHDR and CDR2 is SFDVKD. The ends were cut back, 10 bases at V and 3 bases at J, with 9 bases in the middle. The CDR3 consists of 12 residues. CDR3 DNA sequence: TGTGCCACTCAGGACAGCTACAATGAGCAGTTCTTC. Protein: CATQDSYNEQFF.

This clonotype was detected ten times or more. This chain joins TRBV2 and TRBJ2-3, with TRBD2 identical over 13 bases. V lost 6 bases, J lost 5 bases, and 8 bases stayed unmatched. CDR3 size: 16 residues. CDR1 is SNHLY, CDR2 FYNNEI, per germline. CDR3 nucleotide sequence: TGTGCCAGCAGCCTACTTACTAGCGGGAGGGGAGATACGCAGTATTTT. It specifies CASSLLTSGRGDTQYF.

This clonotype was observed at least ten times. The CDR3 is CASSSSGRGTGELFF. The CDR3 DNA is TGTGCCAGCAGTTCTAGCGGGAGGGGTACCGGGGAGCTGTTTTTT. The V and J genes are TRBV28 and TRBJ2-2; 12 bases map to TRBD2. CDR1 is MDHEN and CDR2 is SYDVKM in the germline V gene. CDR3 size: 15 residues. V shed 4 bases and J 5 bases; nucleotides not matched to a gene: 2.

This clonotype was counted a few times. V gene TRBV4-2 combines with J gene TRBJ2-6; TRBD2 agrees at 8 bases. This CDR3 contains 19 residues. With V trimmed by 5 bases and J by 0 bases, 12 bases remained unmatched. Germline V CDR1 and CDR2: LGHNA, YNFKEQ. The CDR3: CASSNGGVGTSSGANVLTF. DNA for the CDR3: TGTGCCAGCAGCAACGGCGGGGTAGGGACTAGCTCTGGGGCCAACGTCCTGACTTTC.

This clonotype was observed at least ten times. The V and J genes are TRBV30 and TRBJ2-5; D perhaps matches TRBD1 (5 bases). CDR1 is GTSNPN, CDR2 SVGIG, per germline (reference sequence). CDR3 length: 12 residues. V gave up 4 bases and J gave up 5 bases, with 11 bases separating them. In nucleotides, the CDR3 is TGTGCCTGGAACCAGGGTGTGGAGACCCAGTACTTC. Translation gives CAWNQGVETQYF. Using reference TRBV30 and TRBJ2-5 for the parts outside the CDR3, the full variable domain is SQTIHQWPATLVQPVGSPLSLECTVEGTSNPNLYWYRQAAGRGLQLLFYSVGIGQISSEVPQNLSASRPQDRQFILSSKKLLLSDSGFYLCAWNQGVETQYFGPGTRLLVL.

The CDR3 DNA reads TGTGCCAGTAGTATAGCCCGTTTTTTAGCGGGAGTAGCGAATGAGCAGTTCTTC. Its translation: CASSIARFLAGVANEQFF. The chain couples TRBV19 to TRBJ2-1, with TRBD2 matching 9 bases. CDR1 is LNHDA and CDR2 is SQIVND in the germline V gene (reference sequence). The CDR3 contains 18 residues. Trimming took 1 base from V and 7 from J; bases not matched to a gene: 14. Drawing the rest from reference TRBV19 and TRBJ2-1, the complete variable domain is DGGITQSPKYLFRKEGQNVTLSCEQNLNHDAMYWYRQDPGQGLRLIYYSQIVNDFQKGDIAEGYSVSREKKESFPLTVTSAQKNPTAFYLCASSIARFLAGVANEQFFGPGTRLTVL.

Comment on this clonotype: The junction shows a germline mismatch at one end, possibly a read error. The chain uses TRBV5-1 and TRBJ2-2; either TRBD1 or TRBD2 may supply D (5 bases each). Germline lookup yields CDR1 SGHRS and CDR2 YFSETQ. This CDR3 is 13 amino acids long. The CDR3 spells CASSLGGPGEPFF. CDR3 bases: TGCGCCAGCAGCTTGGGGGGACCCGGGGAGCCGTTTTTT. Full variable domain (outside the CDR3, taken from reference TRBV5-1 and TRBJ2-2): KAGVTQTPRYLIKTRGQQVTLSCSPISGHRSVSWYQQTPGQGLQFLFEYFSETQRNKGNFPGRFSGRQFSNSRSEMNVSTLELGDSALYLCASSLGGPGEPFFGEGSRLTVL.

This clonotype showed up just a few times. The J gene is TRBJ2-7, the V gene TRBV4-1, with a tentative D call TRBD2 (6 bases). Germline V gives CDR1 MGHRA, CDR2 YSYEKL. The V and J ends lost 0 bases and 2 bases respectively, with 14 bases between them. The CDR3 extends over 16 amino acids. The CDR3 region has the DNA TGCGCCAGCAGCCAAGATCGCGGAGGGCGCGCCTACGAGCAGTACTTC. This sequence encodes CASSQDRGGRAYEQYF.

This clonotype turned up a few times. This chain uses TRBV20-1 with TRBJ2-5, with D perhaps matching TRBD1 or TRBD2 (7 bases each). V dropped 5 bases and J dropped 3 bases, with 10 bases sitting between them. This CDR3 has 12 residues. Germline V gene lookup returns CDR1 DFQATT and CDR2 SNEGSKA (reference sequence). The CDR3 reads CSAPGGEETQYF. In DNA form, the CDR3 reads TGCAGTGCTCCAGGGGGGGAAGAGACCCAGTACTTC.

To note about this clonotype: A much larger clone differs by one base, so this may be a read error. This rearrangement joins TRBV11-2 to TRBJ2-1; weak D call: TRBD2 (5 bases). The end of the DNA fits TRBJ2-7 better, so the J call may be wrong. Germline lookup yields CDR1 SGHAT and CDR2 FQNNGV. The CDR3 covers 14 residues. The CDR3 DNA sequence: TGTGCCAGCAGCCTCGCTACTAGGTCCAATGAGCAGTACTTC. It yields the protein CASSLATRSNEQYF.

The chain carries TRBV20-1 and TRBJ2-7; possible D gene TRBD2, 5 bases. CDR3 length equals 13 residues. Germline CDR1 DFQATT, CDR2 SNEGSKA (reference sequence). Trimming took 0 bases from V and 7 from J, leaving 13 bases between them. CDR3 sequence: CSARERVAWEQYF. CDR3 bases: TGCAGTGCTAGAGAGCGGGTCGCCTGGGAGCAGTACTTC.

This clonotype showed up many times. The rearrangement joins TRBV12-3 or TRBV12-4 to TRBJ1-2; D remains unclear. Trimming stripped 3 bases from V and 8 bases from J, with 7 bases between. The CDR3 spans 11 residues. The CDR3 sequence: CASSFSLGYTF. The CDR3 DNA follows: TGTGCCAGCAGTTTCTCCCTGGGCTACACCTTC.

The sample holds many counts of this clonotype. The gene calls are TRBV2 and TRBJ1-5; perhaps TRBD1 as D (5 bases). Germline loops: CDR1 SNHLY, CDR2 FYNNEI. The V end lost 7 bases, the J end lost 9 bases, and 19 bases lay between the germline ends. The CDR3 extends over 14 amino acids. Here the CDR3 DNA reads TGTGCCAGCATGGGGGGGTCAGGGATCCTGCCCCAGCATTTT. Translation: CASMGGSGILPQHF.

The table lists this clonotype with many counts. This rearrangement joins TRBV3-1 to TRBJ2-4; 7 bases match TRBD1. The CDR3 extends over 16 amino acids. CDR1 and CDR2 (germline): LGHDT, YNNKEL (reference sequence). V shed 5 bases, J shed 7 bases, and the junction held 14 bases outside the gene matches. The CDR3 protein is CASSARTGASYNIQYF. In DNA form, the CDR3 reads TGTGCCAGCAGCGCTCGGACAGGCGCTTCTTATAACATTCAGTACTTC.

This clonotype was recorded once. This sequence joins TRBV7-6 and TRBJ1-5; 7 positions agree with TRBD1. J lost 7 bases, V lost 5 bases, and 8 bases had no gene match. The V gene's germline CDR1 is SGHVS and CDR2 FNYEAQ. This CDR3 region has 14 residues. The CDR3 nucleotides read TGTGCCAGCAGCCCCGGGGCAGGGGGGCAGCCCCAGCATTTT. Encoded protein: CASSPGAGGQPQHF.

Comment on this clonotype: A read error may explain this, as a much larger clone is one base away. This sequence joins TRBV6-2 or TRBV6-3 and TRBJ2-1; 7 bases align to TRBD1. This CDR3 comprises 14 residues. The germline V gene encodes CDR1 MNHEY and CDR2 SVGEGT. V lost 2 bases to trimming and J lost 7 bases; unmatched junction nucleotides: 5. The CDR3, as DNA: TGTGCCAGCAGTTACGTGACAGGGTGGAATGAGCAGTTCTTC. Amino acid sequence: CASSYVTGWNEQFF.

There are many counts of this clonotype. The chain employs TRBV11-2 and TRBJ2-1; TRBD2 agrees at 8 bases. Germline CDR1 SGHAT, CDR2 FQNNGV. V shed 3 bases, J shed 7 bases, and the junction held 11 bases outside the gene matches. This CDR3 comprises 16 residues. The CDR3 sequence: CASSFTNLAGSNEQFF. The CDR3 DNA sequence: TGTGCCAGCAGCTTTACCAATTTAGCGGGAAGTAATGAGCAGTTCTTC.

This clonotype occurred a few times. The V call is TRBV5-6, the J call TRBJ2-1, with unresolved D. Looked up from germline, CDR1 is SGHDT and CDR2 is YYEEEE. CDR3 length: 11 amino acids. The ends were cut back, 1 base at V and 8 bases at J, with 4 bases in the middle. DNA of the CDR3: TGTGCCAGCAGCTTGATCCATGAGCAGTTCTTC. Its protein is CASSLIHEQFF.

The sample holds many counts of this clonotype. The gene calls are TRBV27 and TRBJ1-1; D call uncertain. The V gene's germline CDR1 is MNHEY and CDR2 SMNVEV (reference sequence). The CDR3 contains 15 residues. The V gene lost 10 bases and the J gene lost 0 bases, with 18 bases spanning the gap. CDR3 region: CAIPTEPPMNTEAFF. CDR3 bases: TGTGCCATTCCGACGGAGCCGCCTATGAACACTGAAGCTTTCTTT.

The sample holds a few counts of this clonotype. V gene TRBV3-1 combines with J gene TRBJ1-1, with D possibly TRBD1 on 5 matching bases. Germline loops: CDR1 LGHDT, CDR2 YNNKEL (reference sequence). The CDR3 has 12 amino acids. V was clipped by 0 bases and J by 9 bases, with 8 bases between them. DNA of the CDR3: TGTGCCAGCAGCCAAGAGAGGGGTAAAGCTTTCTTT. This codes for CASSQERGKAFF. Looking up the rest from reference TRBV3-1 and TRBJ1-1 gives the full variable domain: DTAVSQTPKYLVTQMGNDKSIKCEQNLGHDTMYWYKQDSKKFLKIMFSYNNKELIINETVPNRFSPKSPDKAHLNLHINSLELGDSAVYFCASSQERGKAFFGQGTRLTVV.

This clonotype was detected ten times or more. The chain couples TRBV11-2 to TRBJ1-2, with TRBD1 as a possible D gene (5 bases). The germline CDR1 and CDR2 sequences are SGHAT and FQNNGV. V was pared by 1 base and J by 4 bases, with 13 bases between. The CDR3 extends over 15 amino acids. Here the CDR3 reads CASSLVGPVGYGYTF. As DNA, the CDR3 is TGTGCCAGCAGCTTAGTGGGACCCGTCGGCTATGGCTACACCTTC. Together with reference TRBV11-2 and TRBJ1-2, the CDR3 gives the full variable domain: EAGVAQSPRYKIIEKRQSVAFWCNPISGHATLYWYQQILGQGPKLLIQFQNNGVVDDSQLPKDRFSAERLKGVDSTLKIQPAKLEDSAVYLCASSLVGPVGYGYTFGSGTRLTVV.